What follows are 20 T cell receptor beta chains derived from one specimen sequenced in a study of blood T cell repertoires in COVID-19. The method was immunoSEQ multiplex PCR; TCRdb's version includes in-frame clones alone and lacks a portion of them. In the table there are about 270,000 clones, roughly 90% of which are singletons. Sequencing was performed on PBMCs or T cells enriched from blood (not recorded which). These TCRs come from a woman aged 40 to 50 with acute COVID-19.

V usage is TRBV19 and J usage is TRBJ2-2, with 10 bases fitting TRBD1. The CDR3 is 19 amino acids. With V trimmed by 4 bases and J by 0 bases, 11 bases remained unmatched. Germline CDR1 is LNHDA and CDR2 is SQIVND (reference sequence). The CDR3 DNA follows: TGTGCCAGTAGTACTCACCCCTCGGACAGGGGGACGAACACCGGGGAGCTGTTTTTT. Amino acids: CASSTHPSDRGTNTGELFF. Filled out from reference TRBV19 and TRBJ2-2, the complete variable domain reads DGGITQSPKYLFRKEGQNVTLSCEQNLNHDAMYWYRQDPGQGLRLIYYSQIVNDFQKGDIAEGYSVSREKKESFPLTVTSAQKNPTAFYLCASSTHPSDRGTNTGELFFGEGSRLTVL.

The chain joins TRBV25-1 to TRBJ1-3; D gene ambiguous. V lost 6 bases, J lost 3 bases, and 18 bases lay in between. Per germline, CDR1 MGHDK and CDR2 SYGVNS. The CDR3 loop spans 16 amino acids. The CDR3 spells CASRPSGLGYGNTIYF. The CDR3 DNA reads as TGTGCCAGCAGGCCATCGGGATTGGGTTATGGAAACACCATATATTTT.

CDR3 loop: CASSEWQARDNSPLHF. The CDR3 coding sequence is TGTGCCAGCAGTGAGTGGCAGGCACGTGATAATTCACCCCTCCACTTT. The chain carries TRBV2 and TRBJ1-6; D is ambiguous. Germline V gene sequence: CDR1 SNHLY, CDR2 FYNNEI. V was clipped by 3 bases and J by 5 bases, with 14 bases between them. CDR3 size: 16 residues.

The DNA for the CDR3 is TGTGCCAGTCGCAGCGAGTCGAACACCGGGGAGCTGTTTTTT. Amino acid sequence: CASRSESNTGELFF. This sequence joins TRBV19 and TRBJ2-2; no reliable D call. Germline V gene lookup returns CDR1 LNHDA and CDR2 SQIVND (reference sequence). V lost 8 bases and J lost 0, with 10 bases in between. This CDR3 spans 14 amino acids.

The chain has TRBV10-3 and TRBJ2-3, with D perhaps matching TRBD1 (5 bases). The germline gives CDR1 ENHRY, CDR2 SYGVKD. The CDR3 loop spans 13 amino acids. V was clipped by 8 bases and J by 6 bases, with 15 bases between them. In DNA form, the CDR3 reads TGTGCCATCCTCAGGGATTACTCCGATACGCAGTATTTT. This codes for CAILRDYSDTQYF.

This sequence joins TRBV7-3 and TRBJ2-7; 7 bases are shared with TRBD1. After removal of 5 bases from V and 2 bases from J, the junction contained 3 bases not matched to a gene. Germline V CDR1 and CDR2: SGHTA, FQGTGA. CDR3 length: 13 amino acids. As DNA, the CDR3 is TGTGCCAGCAGCCTCGACAGGGCCTACGAGCAGTACTTC. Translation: CASSLDRAYEQYF.

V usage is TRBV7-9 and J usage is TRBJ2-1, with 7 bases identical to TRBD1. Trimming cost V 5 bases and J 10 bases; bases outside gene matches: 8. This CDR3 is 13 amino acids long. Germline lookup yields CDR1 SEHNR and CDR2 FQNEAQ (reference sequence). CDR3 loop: CASSLDRVREQFF. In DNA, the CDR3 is TGTGCCAGCAGCCTCGACAGGGTCCGGGAGCAGTTCTTC. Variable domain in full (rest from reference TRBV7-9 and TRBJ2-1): DTGVSQNPRHKITKRGQNVTFRCDPISEHNRLYWYRQTLGQGPEFLTYFQNEAQLEKSRLLSDRFSAERPKGSFSTLEIQRTEQGDSAMYLCASSLDRVREQFFGPGTRLTVL.

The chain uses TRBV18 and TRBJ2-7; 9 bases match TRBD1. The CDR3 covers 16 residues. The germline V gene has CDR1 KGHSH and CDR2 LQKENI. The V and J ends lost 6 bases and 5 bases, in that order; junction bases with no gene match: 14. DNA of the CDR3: TGTGCCAGCTCGCCCCCCGACTGGGACAGGGCCCACGAGCAGTACTTC. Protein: CASSPPDWDRAHEQYF. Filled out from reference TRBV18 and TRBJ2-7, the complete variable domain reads NAGVMQNPRHLVRRRGQEARLRCSPMKGHSHVYWYRQLPEEGLKFMVYLQKENIIDESGMPKERFSAEFPKEGPSILRIQQVVRGDSAAYFCASSPPDWDRAHEQYFGPGTRLTVT.

CDR3 amino acids: CASWDRGTEAFF. For the CDR3, the DNA is TGCGCCAGCTGGGACAGGGGGACTGAAGCTTTCTTT. The chain links TRBV5-1 to TRBJ1-1; 11 nucleotides agree with TRBD1. The CDR3 length is 12 residues. Looked up from germline, CDR1 is SGHRS and CDR2 is YFSETQ. The ends lost 7 bases at V and 5 bases at J; junction bases unmatched: 1.

The CDR3 region has the DNA TGTGCCAGCAGTGAATATCCGGGAGGTGAAGCTTTCTTT. Residues: CASSEYPGGEAFF. The chain employs TRBV25-1 and TRBJ1-1; unclear D gene. This CDR3 has 13 amino acids. V was shortened by 0 bases and J by 7 bases, with 9 bases between the two germline ends. CDR1 and CDR2 (germline): MGHDK, SYGVNS.

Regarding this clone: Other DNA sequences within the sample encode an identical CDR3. The CDR3 DNA is TGTGCCAGCAGTGAATCAGGGTCCTATGGCTACACCTTC. Translating gives CASSESGSYGYTF. The genes are TRBV6-1 and TRBJ1-2; TRBD1 might be the D (5 bases). This CDR3 is 13 amino acids long. Germline V lookup: CDR1 MNHNS, CDR2 SASEGT. Trimming took 2 bases from V and 4 from J, leaving 8 bases between them.

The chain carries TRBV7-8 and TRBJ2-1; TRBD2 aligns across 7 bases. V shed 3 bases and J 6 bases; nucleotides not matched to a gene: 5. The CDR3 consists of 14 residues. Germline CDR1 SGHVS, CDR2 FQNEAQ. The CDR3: CASSFREASNEQFF. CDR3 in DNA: TGTGCCAGCAGCTTTCGGGAGGCTAGCAATGAGCAGTTCTTC.

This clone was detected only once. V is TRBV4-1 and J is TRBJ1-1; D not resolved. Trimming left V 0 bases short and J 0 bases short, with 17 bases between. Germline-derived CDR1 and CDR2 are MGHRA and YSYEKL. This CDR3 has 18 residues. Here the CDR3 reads CASSQDATSSFMNTEAFF. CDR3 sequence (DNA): TGCGCCAGCAGCCAAGACGCAACTTCAAGCTTCATGAACACTGAAGCTTTCTTT.

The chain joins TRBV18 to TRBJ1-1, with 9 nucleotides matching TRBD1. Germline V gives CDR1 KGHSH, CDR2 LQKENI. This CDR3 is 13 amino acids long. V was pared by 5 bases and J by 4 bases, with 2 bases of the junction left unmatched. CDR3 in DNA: TGTGCCAGCTCAGCGACAGGGGGCACTGAAGCTTTCTTT. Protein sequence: CASSATGGTEAFF.

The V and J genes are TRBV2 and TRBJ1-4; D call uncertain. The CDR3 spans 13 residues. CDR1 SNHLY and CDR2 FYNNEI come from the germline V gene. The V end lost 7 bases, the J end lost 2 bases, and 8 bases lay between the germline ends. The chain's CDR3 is CASTGQTNEKLFF. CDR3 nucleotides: TGTGCCAGCACTGGCCAGACTAATGAAAAACTGTTTTTT.

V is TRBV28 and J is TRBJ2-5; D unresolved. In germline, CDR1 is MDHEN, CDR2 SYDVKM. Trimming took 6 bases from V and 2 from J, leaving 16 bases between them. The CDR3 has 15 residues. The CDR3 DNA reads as TGTGCCAGCAGGAGCCCGGCGAGAGGTCAAGAGACCCAGTACTTC. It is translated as CASRSPARGQETQYF.

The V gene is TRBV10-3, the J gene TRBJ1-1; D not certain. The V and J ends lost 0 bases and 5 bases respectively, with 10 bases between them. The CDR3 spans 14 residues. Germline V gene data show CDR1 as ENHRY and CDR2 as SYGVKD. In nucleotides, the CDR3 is TGTGCCATCAGTGAGTCGTTGGTACGGACTGAAGCTTTCTTT. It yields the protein CAISESLVRTEAFF.

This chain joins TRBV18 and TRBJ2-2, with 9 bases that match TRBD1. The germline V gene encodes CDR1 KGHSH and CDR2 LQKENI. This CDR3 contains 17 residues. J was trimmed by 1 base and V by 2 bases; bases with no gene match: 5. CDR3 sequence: CASSPFLGQGNTGELFF. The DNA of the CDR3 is TGTGCCAGCTCACCATTCTTGGGACAGGGGAACACCGGGGAGCTGTTTTTT.

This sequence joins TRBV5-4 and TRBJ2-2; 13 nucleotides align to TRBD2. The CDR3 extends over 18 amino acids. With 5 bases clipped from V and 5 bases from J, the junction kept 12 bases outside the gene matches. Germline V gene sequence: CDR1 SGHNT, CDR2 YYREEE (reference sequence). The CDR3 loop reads CASRSGTSGTRTTGELFF. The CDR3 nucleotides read TGTGCCAGCAGGTCCGGGACTAGCGGGACACGAACTACCGGGGAGCTGTTTTTT.

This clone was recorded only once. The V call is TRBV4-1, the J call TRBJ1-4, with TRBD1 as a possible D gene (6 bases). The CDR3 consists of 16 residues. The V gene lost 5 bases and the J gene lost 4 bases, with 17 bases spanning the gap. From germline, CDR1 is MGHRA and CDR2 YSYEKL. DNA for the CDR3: TGCGCCAGCAGCTCGGGAACAGGGTGGAATAATGAAAAACTGTTTTTT. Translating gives CASSSGTGWNNEKLFF.